Listed below are T cell receptor beta chains from one sample, sequenced in a study of metastatic and nonmetastatic thyroid tumors. TCRdb redid the clone calls on the PCR reads using MiXCR. The sample holds tens of thousands of clones, 25% to 35% seen once. Sequencing was performed on blood. The receptors here all came from a female donor with papillary thyroid cancer or a benign thyroid nodule (not recorded which). Some clones in this sample may be carry-over from other donors' samples. Each CDR3 is given with its conserved first and last residue. D genes are given only for firm matches. Clone size is not always given. Where it is, it says once, few, many or a class for expanded clones.

v_call: TRBV7-2
d_call: TRBD2
clone_size: .
j_call: TRBJ2-7
cdr3_nt: TGTGCCAGCAGCTACGTAGCGGGGGGGCCGGGCGAGCAGTACTTC
cdr3_aa: CASSYVAGGPGEQYF

v_call: TRBV19
d_call: .
clone_size: .
j_call: TRBJ1-6
cdr3_nt: TGTGCCAGTAGTATGCGAGGGGAGGCGAGCAATTCACCCCTCCACTTT
cdr3_aa: CASSMRGEASNSPLHF

v_call: TRBV30
d_call: TRBD1
clone_size: once
j_call: TRBJ2-7
cdr3_nt: TGTGCCTTGGGGACAGTGTCATCCTACGAGCAGTACTTC
cdr3_aa: CALGTVSSYEQYF

v_call: TRBV11-2
d_call: .
clone_size: few
j_call: TRBJ2-1
cdr3_nt: TGTGCCAGCAGCCTAGGATGGGGAGACCTTTCGGGGGACGAGCAGTTCTTC
cdr3_aa: CASSLGWGDLSGDEQFF

v_call: TRBV20-1
d_call: .
clone_size: .
j_call: TRBJ2-3
cdr3_nt: TGCAGTGCTCAAGACGGTCATACTCGCACAGATACGCAGTATTTT
cdr3_aa: CSAQDGHTRTDTQYF

v_call: TRBV11-2
d_call: .
clone_size: .
j_call: TRBJ2-2
cdr3_nt: TGTGCCAGCAGCTTAGACGACCGTCCCTATATGGAGCTGTTTTTT
cdr3_aa: CASSLDDRPYMELFF

v_call: TRBV11-2
d_call: .
clone_size: .
j_call: TRBJ2-7
cdr3_nt: TGTGCCAGCAGCTTAGTTAGAGGGCAGGGGCGGCATTCGGTCGAGCAGTACTTC
cdr3_aa: CASSLVRGQGRHSVEQYF

v_call: TRBV6-2/TRBV6-3
d_call: .
clone_size: .
j_call: TRBJ2-5
cdr3_nt: TGTGCCAGCAGTTACTCAGGCGGCCAAGAGACCCAGTACTTC
cdr3_aa: CASSYSGGQETQYF

v_call: TRBV20-1
d_call: .
clone_size: .
j_call: TRBJ1-6
cdr3_nt: TGCAGTGCTAGAGATCAGGGGAAAGGGTCTAATTCACCCCTCCACTTT
cdr3_aa: CSARDQGKGSNSPLHF

v_call: TRBV30
d_call: .
clone_size: once
j_call: TRBJ2-1
cdr3_nt: TGTGCCTGGAGGACTGCGAGACGTACGGATGAGCAGTTCTTC
cdr3_aa: CAWRTARRTDEQFF

v_call: TRBV2
d_call: .
clone_size: few
j_call: TRBJ2-3
cdr3_nt: TGTGCCAGCAGTGCCGGCTACACAGATACGCAGTATTTT
cdr3_aa: CASSAGYTDTQYF

v_call: TRBV27
d_call: .
clone_size: .
j_call: TRBJ2-1
cdr3_nt: TGTGCCAGCAGTTTACGGCGAGGGGTCGCCTACAATGAGCAGTTCTTC
cdr3_aa: CASSLRRGVAYNEQFF

v_call: TRBV5-1
d_call: TRBD2
clone_size: once
j_call: TRBJ2-2
cdr3_nt: TGCGCCAGCAGCTTGGGACTAGCGGGTACCACCGGGGAGCTGTTTTTT
cdr3_aa: CASSLGLAGTTGELFF

v_call: TRBV11-2
d_call: TRBD2
clone_size: .
j_call: TRBJ2-1
cdr3_nt: TGTGCCAGCAGCCAAGAAGGCGGGAGGGCCTTCGGACAGTTCTTC
cdr3_aa: CASSQEGGRAFGQFF

v_call: TRBV7-9
d_call: .
clone_size: .
j_call: TRBJ2-1
cdr3_nt: TGTGCCAGCAGCTCTTTGGGCCAGCAGTTCTTC
cdr3_aa: CASSSLGQQFF

v_call: TRBV4-3
d_call: .
clone_size: many
j_call: TRBJ2-3
cdr3_nt: TGCGCCAGCAGCCAGACCCCCGAACCCCAGACACAGTCCGATACGCAGTATTTT
cdr3_aa: CASSQTPEPQTQSDTQYF